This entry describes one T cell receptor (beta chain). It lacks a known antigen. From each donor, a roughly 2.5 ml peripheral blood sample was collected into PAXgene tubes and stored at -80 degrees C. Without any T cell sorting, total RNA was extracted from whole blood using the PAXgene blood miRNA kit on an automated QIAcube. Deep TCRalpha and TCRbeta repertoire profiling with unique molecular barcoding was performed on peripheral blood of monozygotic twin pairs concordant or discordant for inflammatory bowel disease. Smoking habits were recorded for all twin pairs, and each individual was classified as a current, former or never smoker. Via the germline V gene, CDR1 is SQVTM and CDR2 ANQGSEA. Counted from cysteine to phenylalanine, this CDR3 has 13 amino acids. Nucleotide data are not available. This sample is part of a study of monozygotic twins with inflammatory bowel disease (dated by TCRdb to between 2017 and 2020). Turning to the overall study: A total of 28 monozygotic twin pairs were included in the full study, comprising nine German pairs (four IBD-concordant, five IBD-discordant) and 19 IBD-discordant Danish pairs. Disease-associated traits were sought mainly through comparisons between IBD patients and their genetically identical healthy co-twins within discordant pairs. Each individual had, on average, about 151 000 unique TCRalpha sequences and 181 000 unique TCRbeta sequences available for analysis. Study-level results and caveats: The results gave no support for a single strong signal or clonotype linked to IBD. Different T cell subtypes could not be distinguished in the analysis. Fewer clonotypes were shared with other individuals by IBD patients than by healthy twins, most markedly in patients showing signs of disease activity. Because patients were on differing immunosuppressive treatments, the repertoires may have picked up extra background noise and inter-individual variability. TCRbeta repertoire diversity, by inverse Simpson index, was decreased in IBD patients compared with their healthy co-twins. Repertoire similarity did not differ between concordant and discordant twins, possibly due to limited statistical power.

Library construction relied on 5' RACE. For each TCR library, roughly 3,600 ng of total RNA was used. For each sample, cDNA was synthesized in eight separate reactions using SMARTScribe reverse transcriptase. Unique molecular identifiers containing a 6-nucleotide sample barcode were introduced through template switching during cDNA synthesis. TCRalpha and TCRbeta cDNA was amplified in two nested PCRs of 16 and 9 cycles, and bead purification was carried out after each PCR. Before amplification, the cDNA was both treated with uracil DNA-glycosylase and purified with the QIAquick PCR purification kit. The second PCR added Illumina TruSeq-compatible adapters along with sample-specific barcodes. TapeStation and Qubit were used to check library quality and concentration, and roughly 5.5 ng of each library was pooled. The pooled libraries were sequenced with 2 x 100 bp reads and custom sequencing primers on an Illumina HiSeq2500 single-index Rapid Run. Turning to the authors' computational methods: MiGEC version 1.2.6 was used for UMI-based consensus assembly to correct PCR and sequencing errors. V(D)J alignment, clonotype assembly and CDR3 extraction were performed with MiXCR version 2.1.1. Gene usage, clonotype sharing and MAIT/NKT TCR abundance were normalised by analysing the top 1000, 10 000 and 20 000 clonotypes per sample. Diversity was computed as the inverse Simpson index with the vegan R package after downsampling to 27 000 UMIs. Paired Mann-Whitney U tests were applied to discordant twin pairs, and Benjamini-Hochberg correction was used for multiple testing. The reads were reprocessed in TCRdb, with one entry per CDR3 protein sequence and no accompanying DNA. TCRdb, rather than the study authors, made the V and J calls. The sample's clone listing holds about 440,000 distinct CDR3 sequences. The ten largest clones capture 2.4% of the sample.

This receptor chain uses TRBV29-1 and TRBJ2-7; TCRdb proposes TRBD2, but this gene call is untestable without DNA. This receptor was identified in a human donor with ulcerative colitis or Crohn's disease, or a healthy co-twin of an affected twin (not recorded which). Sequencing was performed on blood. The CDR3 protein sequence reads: CSARTSGSDEQYF.